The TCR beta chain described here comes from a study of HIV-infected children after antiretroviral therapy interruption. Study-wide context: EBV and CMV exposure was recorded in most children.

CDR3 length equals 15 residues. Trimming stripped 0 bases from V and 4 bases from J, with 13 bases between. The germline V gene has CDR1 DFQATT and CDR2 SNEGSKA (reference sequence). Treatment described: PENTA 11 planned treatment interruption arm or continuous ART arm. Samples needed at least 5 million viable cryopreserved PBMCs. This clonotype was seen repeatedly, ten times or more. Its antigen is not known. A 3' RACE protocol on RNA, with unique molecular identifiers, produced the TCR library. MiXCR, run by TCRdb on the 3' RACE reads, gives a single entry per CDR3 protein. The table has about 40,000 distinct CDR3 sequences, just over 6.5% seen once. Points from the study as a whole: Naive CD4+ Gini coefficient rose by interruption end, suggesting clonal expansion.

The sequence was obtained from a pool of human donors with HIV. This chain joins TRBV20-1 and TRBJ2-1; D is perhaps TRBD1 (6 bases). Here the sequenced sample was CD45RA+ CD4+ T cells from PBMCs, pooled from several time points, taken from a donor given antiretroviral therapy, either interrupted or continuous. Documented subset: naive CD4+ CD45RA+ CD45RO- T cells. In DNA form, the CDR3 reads TGCAGTGCTAGAGATCGTGGGACATTTTACAATGAGCAGTTCTTC. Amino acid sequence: CSARDRGTFYNEQFF.